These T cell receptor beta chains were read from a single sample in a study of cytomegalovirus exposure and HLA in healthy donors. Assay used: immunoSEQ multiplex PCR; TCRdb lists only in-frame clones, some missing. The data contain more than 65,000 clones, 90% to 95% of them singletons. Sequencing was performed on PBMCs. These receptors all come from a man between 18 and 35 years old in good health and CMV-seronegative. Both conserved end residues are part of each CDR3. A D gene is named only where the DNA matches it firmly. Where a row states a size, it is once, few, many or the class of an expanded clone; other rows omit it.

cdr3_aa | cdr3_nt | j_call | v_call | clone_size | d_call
CASSSGIGVGTEAFF | TGTGCCAGCAGTTCCGGGATAGGAGTAGGCACTGAAGCTTTCTTT | TRBJ1-1 | TRBV27 | - | -
CSARQGANYNNEQFF | TGCAGCGCCAGACAGGGGGCTAACTACAACAATGAGCAGTTCTTC | TRBJ2-1 | TRBV29-1 | - | TRBD1
CASSLLGGEETQYF | TGTGCCAGCAGCCTCCTCGGGGGAGAAGAGACCCAGTACTTC | TRBJ2-5 | TRBV9 | - | -
CAWSASADTDTQYF | TGTGCCTGGAGTGCTAGCGCTGACACAGATACGCAGTATTTT | TRBJ2-3 | TRBV30 | - | -
CASSIVGGRTGTTPQHF | TGTGCCAGTAGTATAGTAGGAGGGCGGACGGGGACGACGCCCCAGCATTTT | TRBJ1-5 | TRBV19 | - | -
CASQKGVEAFF | TGTGCCAGCCAAAAGGGGGTCGAAGCTTTCTTT | TRBJ1-1 | TRBV21-1 | - | -
CASSPGGRGDYGYTF | TGTGCCAGCAGCCCTGGGGGGAGAGGGGACTATGGCTACACCTTC | TRBJ1-2 | TRBV7-9 | - | -
CASSNRRTEKSTGELFF | TGTGCCAGCAGTAACCGGAGGACAGAAAAATCCACCGGGGAGCTGTTTTTT | TRBJ2-2 | TRBV27 | - | -
CASSPPNSGRYGEQFF | TGTGCCAGCAGCCCCCCCAATAGCGGGAGATATGGTGAGCAGTTCTTC | TRBJ2-1 | TRBV9 | - | TRBD2
CASSEGSGDYEQYF | TGTGCCAGCAGCGAGGGAAGCGGGGATTACGAGCAGTACTTC | TRBJ2-7 | TRBV9 | - | TRBD2
CASSLTSGTTDTQYF | TGTGCCAGCAGTTTGACTAGCGGGACGACAGATACGCAGTATTTT | TRBJ2-3 | TRBV6-5 | - | TRBD2
CSVGRGRADTQYF | TGCAGCGTGGGGAGGGGTAGAGCAGATACGCAGTATTTT | TRBJ2-3 | TRBV29-1 | - | TRBD2
CAWGLAGVETGELFF | TGTGCCTGGGGGCTAGCGGGAGTAGAGACCGGGGAGCTGTTTTTT | TRBJ2-2 | TRBV30 | - | TRBD2
CASSLALTVGSYNEQFF | TGTGCCAGCAGCTTGGCCTTGACAGTGGGCTCCTACAATGAGCAGTTCTTC | TRBJ2-1 | TRBV5-4 | - | -
CASTPGAGSYEQYF | TGTGCCAGCACCCCAGGGGCTGGTTCCTACGAGCAGTACTTC | TRBJ2-7 | TRBV6-6 | - | -
CASSESSSGQETQYF | TGTGCCAGCAGTGAATCTTCCAGCGGGCAAGAGACCCAGTACTTC | TRBJ2-5 | TRBV25-1 | - | -
CASSLSQGVPEAFF | TGTGCCAGCAGTTTATCACAGGGGGTTCCTGAAGCTTTCTTT | TRBJ1-1 | TRBV28 | - | TRBD1
CASSHNPNYGYTF | TGTGCCAGCAGCCACAACCCTAACTATGGCTACACCTTC | TRBJ1-2 | TRBV7-2 | - | -
CASSQGVRAAGANVLTF | TGCGCCAGCAGCCAAGGGGTCAGGGCGGCTGGGGCCAACGTCCTGACTTTC | TRBJ2-6 | TRBV4-1 | - | -
CAWSDKGRANEKLFF | TGTGCCTGGAGTGATAAAGGGAGAGCTAATGAAAAACTGTTTTTT | TRBJ1-4 | TRBV30 | - | -
CASSPPGAGFADTQYF | TGTGCCAGCAGCCCACCCGGGGCGGGGTTTGCAGATACGCAGTATTTT | TRBJ2-3 | TRBV11-3 | once | -
CASSLGGGQETQYF | TGTGCCAGCAGTTTGGGCGGGGGGCAAGAGACCCAGTACTTC | TRBJ2-5 | TRBV27 | - | TRBD2
CASSYGAGGYGYTF | TGTGCCAGCAGTTACGGGGCAGGGGGCTATGGCTACACCTTC | TRBJ1-2 | TRBV6-5 | - | TRBD1
CASSSYRVYEQFF | TGTGCCAGCAGTAGCTACAGGGTCTATGAGCAGTTCTTC | TRBJ2-1 | TRBV6-5 | - | -
CASSWGTNQPQHF | TGTGCCAGCAGTTGGGGCACTAATCAGCCCCAGCATTTT | TRBJ1-5 | TRBV6-5 | - | -
CASSHLGVFRVEDRDTEAFF | TGTGCCAGCAGCCACCTTGGGGTGTTCAGGGTAGAAGACCGGGACACTGAAGCTTTCTTT | TRBJ1-1 | TRBV27 | - | -
CASSWGTYEQYF | TGTGCCAGCAGCTGGGGCACCTACGAGCAGTACTTC | TRBJ2-7 | TRBV11-2 | - | -
CASSNGQGVRTEAFF | TGTGCCAGTAGTAACGGACAGGGGGTGCGGACTGAAGCTTTCTTT | TRBJ1-1 | TRBV19 | - | TRBD1
CASSFLEGASGYTF | TGCGCCAGCAGCTTTTTGGAGGGGGCATCTGGCTACACCTTC | TRBJ1-2 | TRBV5-1 | few | TRBD1
CASSYSEPTGNEQFF | TGTGCCAGCAGTTACTCGGAACCGACGGGCAATGAGCAGTTCTTC | TRBJ2-1 | TRBV6-5 | - | -
CASSPGTANQPQHF | TGTGCCAGCAGCCCCGGGACAGCAAATCAGCCCCAGCATTTT | TRBJ1-5 | TRBV5-6 | - | TRBD1
CASSLSLKSEAFF | TGTGCCAGCAGCCTATCCTTAAAGTCTGAAGCTTTCTTT | TRBJ1-1 | TRBV5-8 | - | -
CARSPLRTGWCQPQHF | TGTGCCAGAAGCCCCTTGAGGACAGGGTGGTGTCAGCCCCAGCATTTT | TRBJ1-5 | TRBV5-3 | once | TRBD1
CASRKQSNYGYTF | TGTGCCAGTAGAAAACAATCTAACTATGGCTACACCTTC | TRBJ1-2 | TRBV19 | - | -
CASKKTVQANTGELFF | TGCGCCAGCAAAAAGACAGTCCAGGCGAACACCGGGGAGCTGTTTTTT | TRBJ2-2 | TRBV5-1 | - | -
CASSGDRASYGYTF | TGCGCCAGCAGTGGGGACAGGGCCTCCTATGGCTACACCTTC | TRBJ1-2 | TRBV10-2 | - | TRBD1
CASSSGADTQYF | TGTGCCAGCAGTAGCGGGGCAGATACGCAGTATTTT | TRBJ2-3 | TRBV5-6 | - | TRBD2
CASSSLGTGQNEQFF | TGTGCCAGCAGTTCCCTCGGGACAGGGCAAAATGAGCAGTTCTTC | TRBJ2-1 | TRBV6-5 | - | TRBD1
CASTPSGSSAYEQYF | TGTGCCAGCACGCCCTCGGGAAGTTCGGCCTACGAGCAGTACTTC | TRBJ2-7 | TRBV2 | - | -
CASSRPASSSYNEQFF | TGCGCCAGCAGCCGCCCCGCATCCAGCTCCTACAATGAGCAGTTCTTC | TRBJ2-1 | TRBV5-1 | - | -
CSVGGEVTEQYF | TGCAGCGTTGGAGGGGAGGTTACCGAGCAGTACTTC | TRBJ2-7 | TRBV29-1 | - | -
CSVPTSGGNNEQFF | TGCAGCGTTCCTACTAGCGGGGGAAACAATGAGCAGTTCTTC | TRBJ2-1 | TRBV29-1 | - | TRBD2
CASSSARGSYGYTF | TGCGCCAGCAGCTCTGCCAGGGGGAGCTATGGCTACACCTTC | TRBJ1-2 | TRBV5-1 | - | TRBD1
CASSTTPGQGSGNTIYF | TGTGCCAGCTCAACTACCCCTGGACAGGGCTCTGGAAACACCATATATTTT | TRBJ1-3 | TRBV18 | - | TRBD1
CASRRAGGPETQYF | TGTGCCTCTAGGCGAGCGGGAGGGCCGGAGACCCAGTACTTC | TRBJ2-5 | TRBV30 | - | TRBD2
CACAGLATNEQFF | TGTGCCTGCGCGGGACTAGCGACCAATGAGCAGTTCTTC | TRBJ2-1 | TRBV30 | - | TRBD2
CASSLAGRGTTEAFF | TGTGCCAGCAGCTTAGCCGGGAGGGGTACCACTGAAGCTTTCTTT | TRBJ1-1 | TRBV7-2 | - | -
CASSGSSTVHMNTEAFF | TGTGCCAGCAGCGGATCCAGCACAGTACACATGAACACTGAAGCTTTCTTT | TRBJ1-1 | TRBV2 | - | -
CASSFDGGYGYTF | TGTGCCAGCAGCTTCGACGGAGGCTATGGCTACACCTTC | TRBJ1-2 | TRBV7-9 | once | -
CASSSRLAGGHEQFF | TGTGCCAGCAGTTCAAGACTAGCGGGAGGCCATGAGCAGTTCTTC | TRBJ2-1 | TRBV6-5 | - | TRBD2
CASSGGTGLSYGYTF | TGTGCCAGCAGCGGCGGGACAGGACTTAGCTATGGCTACACCTTC | TRBJ1-2 | TRBV7-9 | - | TRBD1
CASSLGPGQGNEQYF | TGTGCCAGCAGCTTGGGGCCGGGACAGGGCAACGAGCAGTACTTC | TRBJ2-7 | TRBV5-8 | - | TRBD1
CASSTSGMWETQYF | TGTGCCAGCTCTACTAGCGGGATGTGGGAGACCCAGTACTTC | TRBJ2-5 | TRBV18 | - | TRBD2
CASSYTSGNNEQFF | TGTGCCAGCAGCTATACTAGCGGGAACAATGAGCAGTTCTTC | TRBJ2-1 | TRBV6-5 | - | TRBD2
CASSFTDSNEQFF | TGTGCCAGCAGTTTTACGGACAGCAATGAGCAGTTCTTC | TRBJ2-1 | TRBV6-5 | once | -
CASTASQRGGELFF | TGCGCCAGCACCGCCTCTCAGCGGGGGGGGGAGCTGTTTTTT | TRBJ2-2 | TRBV5-1 | - | TRBD2